Sequencing of this T cell receptor (beta chain) was carried out in a study of blood T cell repertoires in COVID-19. The repertoire was sequenced with immunoSEQ multiplex PCR; TCRdb's copy has only in-frame clones and lacks some. The sample contains around 320,000 clones, about nine tenths of which appear only once. The germline gives CDR1 LGHDT, CDR2 YNNKEL (reference sequence). This CDR3 has 17 amino acids. The J segment lost 6 bases and the V segment lost 5 bases, leaving 8 bases of the junction unmatched. The TCR originated in a man between 18 and 29 years old with active or convalescent COVID-19. The sequencing input was peripheral blood. The J gene is TRBJ2-2, the V gene TRBV3-1 (or the pseudogene TRBV3-2); 14 bases match TRBD2. As DNA, the CDR3 is TGTGCCAGCAGCATCGGGACTAGCGGGAGTTTGTCCGGGGAGCTGTTTTTT. Amino acids: CASSIGTSGSLSGELFF.